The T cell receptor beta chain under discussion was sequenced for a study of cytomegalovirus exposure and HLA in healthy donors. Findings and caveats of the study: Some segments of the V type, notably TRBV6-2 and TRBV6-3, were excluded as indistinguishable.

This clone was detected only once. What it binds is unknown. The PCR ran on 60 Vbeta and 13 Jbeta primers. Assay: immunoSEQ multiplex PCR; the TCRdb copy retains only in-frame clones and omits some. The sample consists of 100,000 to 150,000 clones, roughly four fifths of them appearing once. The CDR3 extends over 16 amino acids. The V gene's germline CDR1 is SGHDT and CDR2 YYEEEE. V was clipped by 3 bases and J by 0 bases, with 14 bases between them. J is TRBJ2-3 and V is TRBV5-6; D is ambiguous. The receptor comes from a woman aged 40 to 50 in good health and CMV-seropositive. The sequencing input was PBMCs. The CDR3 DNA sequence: TGTGCCAGCAGCTCCTTAGAGTCGTATAGCACAGATACGCAGTATTTT. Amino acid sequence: CASSSLESYSTDTQYF.